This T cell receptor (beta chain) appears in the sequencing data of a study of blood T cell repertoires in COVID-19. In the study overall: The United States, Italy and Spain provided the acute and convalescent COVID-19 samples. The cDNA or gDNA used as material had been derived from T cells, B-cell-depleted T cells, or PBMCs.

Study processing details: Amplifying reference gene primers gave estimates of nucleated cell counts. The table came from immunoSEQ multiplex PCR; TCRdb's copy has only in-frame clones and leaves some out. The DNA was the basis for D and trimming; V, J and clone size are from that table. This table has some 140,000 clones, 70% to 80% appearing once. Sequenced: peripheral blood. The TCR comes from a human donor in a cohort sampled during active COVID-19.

Written as DNA, the CDR3 is TGTGCCACGGGACAATACGAGCAGTACTTC. This sequence encodes CATGQYEQYF. The chain uses TRBV10-3 and TRBJ2-7; TRBD1 might be the D (6 bases). The V gene's germline CDR1 is ENHRY and CDR2 SYGVKD. V was trimmed by 10 bases and J by 4 bases, leaving 8 bases between them. This CDR3 spans 10 amino acids.